This T cell receptor (beta chain) emerged from a study of T cells in Graves' hyperthyroidism and ophthalmopathy. Study results and caveats: The blood repertoire included most of the expanded thyroid clonotypes above 0.001. The model made its ophthalmopathy prediction, and onset followed a median roughly 6.5 months later.

Germline CDR1 and CDR2: ENHRY and SYGVKD. CDR3 size: 11 residues. Trimming shortened V by 7 bases and J by 2 bases, and 6 bases separated the two germline ends. Many counts were recorded for this clonotype. Antigen unknown. Amplified TCR beta CDR3 regions derived from RNA transcripts. First-round RT-PCR with HTBI primers amplified the TCR CDR3 region. TCRdb analysed the multiplex PCR reads with MiXCR anew, one entry per CDR3 protein. The table lists approximately 610,000 distinct CDR3 sequences, roughly 14% of them singletons. Diagnoses rested on clinical symptoms, serum thyroxine and TRAb, thyroid ultrasound and orbital computed tomography.

Sequencing was done on a sample of blood. V and J are TRBV10-3 and TRBJ2-7; no definite D call. This sequence was found in a woman aged 35 to 49 with Graves' ophthalmopathy. CDR3 in amino acids: CAIKDTYEQYF. DNA of the CDR3: TGTGCCATCAAAGACACCTACGAGCAGTACTTC.